These T cell receptor beta chains were read from a single sample in a study of blood T cell repertoires in COVID-19. Profiled with immunoSEQ multiplex PCR; TCRdb holds only in-frame clones, not every one. Of 190,000 or so clones listed, just under 80% are singletons. What was sequenced was peripheral blood. These receptors all stem from a woman of 80 years or more with active or convalescent COVID-19. CDR3s include the opening cysteine and the closing phenylalanine or tryptophan. The D gene is left open where the match is weak. The size entry is marked missing in some rows and otherwise reads once, few, many or a size class.

v_call,j_call,d_call,clone_size,cdr3_nt,cdr3_aa
TRBV5-1,TRBJ1-3,-,-,TGCGCCAGCAGGGGAGACAATCCTGAAAACACCATATATTTT,CASRGDNPENTIYF
TRBV12-3/TRBV12-4,TRBJ1-2,TRBD1,-,TGTGCCAAGGGGGCAGGTGAGGACTATGGCTACACCTTC,CAKGAGEDYGYTF
TRBV5-4,TRBJ1-1,TRBD1,-,TGTGCCAGCAGCTTGAGTCGAGGGACAGGGGAACCTGAAGCTTTCTTT,CASSLSRGTGEPEAFF
TRBV24-1,TRBJ2-1,TRBD1,-,TGTGCCACCAGTGATCTGGGACAGGGAGGCAATGAGCAGTTCTTC,CATSDLGQGGNEQFF
TRBV5-1,TRBJ1-6,-,-,TGCGCCAGCAGCTTGGAGGCAGGGCGACGAAATTCACCCCTCCACTTT,CASSLEAGRRNSPLHF
TRBV5-1,TRBJ2-5,TRBD2,once,TGCGCCAGCAGGGGCAGCGGGGCGAACCAAGAGACCCAGTACTTC,CASRGSGANQETQYF
TRBV28,TRBJ1-5,-,-,TGTGCCAGCAGTTTACAGTGGGAGCTCCGCAATCAGCCCCAGCATTTT,CASSLQWELRNQPQHF
TRBV18,TRBJ2-2,TRBD2,-,TGTGCCAGCTCACCGTATAGCGGGGGGCACACCGGGGAGCTGTTTTTT,CASSPYSGGHTGELFF
TRBV19,TRBJ2-2,TRBD1,-,TGTGCCAGCAACATCGGGACAGCCACCGGGGAGCTGTTTTTT,CASNIGTATGELFF
TRBV7-2,TRBJ1-2,-,-,TGTGCCAGCAGCTTATATGCCTCGACAGATAACTATGGCTACACCTTC,CASSLYASTDNYGYTF
TRBV24-1,TRBJ2-2,TRBD1,-,TGTGCCACCAGTGATCCGGGACAGGGGGCGCCCGGGGAGCTGTTTTTT,CATSDPGQGAPGELFF
TRBV10-1,TRBJ2-5,TRBD2,once,TGCGCCAGCTCCCGGACTAGCGGGGGCCAAGAGACCCAGTACTTC,CASSRTSGGQETQYF
TRBV5-1,TRBJ1-1,-,-,TGCGCCAGCAGCAGTTCAGGGTACCCTCCTAACACTGAAGCTTTCTTT,CASSSSGYPPNTEAFF
TRBV28,TRBJ1-5,TRBD1,-,TGTGCCAGCAGTTTATTTTCGGGACAGGGGGCAAATCAGCCCCAGCATTTT,CASSLFSGQGANQPQHF
TRBV19,TRBJ1-6,TRBD1,-,TGTGCCAGTAGATCGGGACAGGGGGATTCACCCCTCCACTTT,CASRSGQGDSPLHF
TRBV24-1,TRBJ1-2,-,-,TGTGCCACCAGGGACGGGGAGGGCGGCTACACCTTC,CATRDGEGGYTF
TRBV10-3,TRBJ2-3,TRBD1,-,TGTGCCATCAGCCGACAGGGCGAAAGTACAGATACGCAGTATTTT,CAISRQGESTDTQYF
TRBV6-5,TRBJ1-2,-,few,TGTGCCAGCAGTTACGGGGGGAGGAACTATGGCTACACCTTC,CASSYGGRNYGYTF
TRBV7-3,TRBJ2-1,-,-,TGTGCCAGCAGCCTGGGGCATACTGCTATCAATGAGCAGTTCTTC,CASSLGHTAINEQFF
TRBV30,TRBJ1-5,TRBD1,-,TGTGCCTGGAGTGTAGGGCCGGGACAGGATCAGCATTTT,CAWSVGPGQDQHF
TRBV6-6,TRBJ1-3,-,-,TGTGCCAGCAGCGAGCATAGAAACACCATATATTTT,CASSEHRNTIYF
TRBV18,TRBJ1-3,-,few,TGTGCCAGCTCAGCGACACAGGGTCGGTCCTCTGGAAACACCATATATTTT,CASSATQGRSSGNTIYF
TRBV5-4,TRBJ2-5,-,-,TGTGCCAGCAGCTTGGGGGACTCCCAAGAGACCCAGTACTTC,CASSLGDSQETQYF
TRBV29-1,TRBJ2-7,TRBD1,-,TGCAGCGTCCTCCGGGACAGCTCCTACGAGCAGTACTTC,CSVLRDSSYEQYF
TRBV2,TRBJ2-7,-,few,TGTGCCAGCAGGACAGACTCCTACGAGCAGTACTTC,CASRTDSYEQYF
TRBV9,TRBJ2-5,TRBD2,-,TGTGCCAGCAGCGTAGTTAGCGGGGGGAACCGGGAGACCCAGTACTTC,CASSVVSGGNRETQYF
TRBV5-4,TRBJ1-4,-,-,TGTGCCAGCAGCTTTCTCGGGAGTGGTGAAAAACTGTTTTTT,CASSFLGSGEKLFF
TRBV28,TRBJ1-5,TRBD1,-,TGTGCCAGCAGCCACGGGAACAGGGGGCCATGGCAGCCCCAGCATTTT,CASSHGNRGPWQPQHF
TRBV13,TRBJ1-6,-,-,TGTGCCAGCAGCCGAGGTTGGGGGGATAATTCACCCCTCCACTTT,CASSRGWGDNSPLHF
TRBV5-1,TRBJ2-3,-,-,TGCGCCAGCAGCTTACCAGGGCCAGATACGCAGTATTTT,CASSLPGPDTQYF
TRBV5-1,TRBJ2-3,TRBD2,-,TGCGCCAGCAGCTTGGCGCGACTAGCGGGGGGGCCTGATACGCAGTATTTT,CASSLARLAGGPDTQYF
TRBV11-2,TRBJ2-7,-,-,TGTGCCAGCAGCTTAGATCGGCAGGTCATCTACGAGCAGTACTTC,CASSLDRQVIYEQYF
TRBV28,TRBJ1-2,TRBD1,-,TGTGCCAGCAGTCGAGGACAGGGGGCGTCTGGCTACACCTTC,CASSRGQGASGYTF
TRBV9,TRBJ1-2,-,-,TGTGCCAGCAGCGCGACAGGTATTAACTATGGCTACACCTTC,CASSATGINYGYTF
TRBV21-1,TRBJ2-5,-,few,TGTGCCAGCAGCAAGAGGACAGGGCCGTGCCAAGAGACCCAGTACTTC,CASSKRTGPCQETQYF
TRBV11-2,TRBJ2-1,-,few,TGTGCCAGCAGCTCTCTTGCGGGAAGCTCCTACAATGAGCAGTTCTTC,CASSSLAGSSYNEQFF
TRBV2,TRBJ1-6,-,-,TGTGCCAGCACCCCATATACGGGTGGTAATTCACCCCTCCACTTT,CASTPYTGGNSPLHF
TRBV4-1,TRBJ1-1,TRBD1,-,TGCGCCAGCAGCCAAACAGGGGGCGTCACTGAAGCTTTCTTT,CASSQTGGVTEAFF
TRBV3-1/TRBV3-2,TRBJ1-6,-,-,TGTGCCAGCAGCCAAGTTAGGGGCGGTAATTCACCCCTCCACTTT,CASSQVRGGNSPLHF
TRBV4-3,TRBJ2-5,TRBD2,-,TGCGCCAGCAGCCGAGGGACTAGCGGGGGGTTGGAGACCCAGTACTTC,CASSRGTSGGLETQYF
TRBV18,TRBJ1-2,TRBD1,-,TGTGCCAGCTCACCGGGACAGGGGAACTATGGCTACACCTTC,CASSPGQGNYGYTF